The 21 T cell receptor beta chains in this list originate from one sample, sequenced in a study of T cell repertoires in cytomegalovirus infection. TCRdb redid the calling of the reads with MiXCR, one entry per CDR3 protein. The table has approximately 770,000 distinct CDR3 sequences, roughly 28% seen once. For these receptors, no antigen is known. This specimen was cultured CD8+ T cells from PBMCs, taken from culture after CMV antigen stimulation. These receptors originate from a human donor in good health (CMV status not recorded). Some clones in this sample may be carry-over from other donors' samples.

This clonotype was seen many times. The CDR3 nucleotides are TGTGCCAGCAGCCTACCGACGGTCTACAATGAGCAGTTCTTC. It codes for CASSLPTVYNEQFF. The chain combines TRBV7-2 with TRBJ2-1; D remains ambiguous. This CDR3 is 14 amino acids long. The germline gives CDR1 SGHTA, CDR2 FQGNSA. V was shortened by 5 bases and J by 3 bases, with 11 bases between the two germline ends.

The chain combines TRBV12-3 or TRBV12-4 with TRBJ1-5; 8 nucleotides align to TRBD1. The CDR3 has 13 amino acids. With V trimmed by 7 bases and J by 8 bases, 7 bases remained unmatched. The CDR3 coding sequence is TGTGCCAGCACCGGACAGGGTTTGGAGCCCCAGCATTTT. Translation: CASTGQGLEPQHF.

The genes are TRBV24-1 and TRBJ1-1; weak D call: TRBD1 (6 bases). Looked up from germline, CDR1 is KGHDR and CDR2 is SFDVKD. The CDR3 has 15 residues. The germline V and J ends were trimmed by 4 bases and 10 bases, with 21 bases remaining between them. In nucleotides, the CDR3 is TGTGCCACCAGTGACAGGGGACCTAGGGGATGGCGAGCTTTCTTT. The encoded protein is CATSDRGPRGWRAFF.

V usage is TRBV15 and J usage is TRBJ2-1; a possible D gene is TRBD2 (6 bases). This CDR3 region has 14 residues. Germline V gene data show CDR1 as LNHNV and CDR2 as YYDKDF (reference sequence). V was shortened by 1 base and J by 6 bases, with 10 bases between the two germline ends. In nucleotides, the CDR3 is TGTGCCACCAGCAGAGTGGGGGGAAGCAATGAGCAGTTCTTC. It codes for CATSRVGGSNEQFF.

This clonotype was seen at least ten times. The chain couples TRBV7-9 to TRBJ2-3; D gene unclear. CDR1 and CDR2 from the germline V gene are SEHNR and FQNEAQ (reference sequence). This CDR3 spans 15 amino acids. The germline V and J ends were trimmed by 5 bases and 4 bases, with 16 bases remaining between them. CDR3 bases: TGTGCCAGCAGCCAACAGACTGCAAACCCAGATACGCAGTATTTT. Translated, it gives CASSQQTANPDTQYF.

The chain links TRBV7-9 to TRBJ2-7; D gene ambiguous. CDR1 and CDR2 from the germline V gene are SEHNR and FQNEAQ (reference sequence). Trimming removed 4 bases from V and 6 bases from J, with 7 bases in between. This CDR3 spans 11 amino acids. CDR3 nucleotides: TGTGCCAGCAGCTATGCCGGCGAGCAGTACTTC. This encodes CASSYAGEQYF.

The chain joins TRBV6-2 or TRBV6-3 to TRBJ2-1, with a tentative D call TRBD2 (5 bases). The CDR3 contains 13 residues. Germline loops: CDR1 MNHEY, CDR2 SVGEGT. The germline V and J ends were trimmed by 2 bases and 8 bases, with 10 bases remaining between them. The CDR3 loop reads CASSYLTRHEQFF. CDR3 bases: TGTGCCAGCAGTTACCTCACTAGACATGAGCAGTTCTTC.

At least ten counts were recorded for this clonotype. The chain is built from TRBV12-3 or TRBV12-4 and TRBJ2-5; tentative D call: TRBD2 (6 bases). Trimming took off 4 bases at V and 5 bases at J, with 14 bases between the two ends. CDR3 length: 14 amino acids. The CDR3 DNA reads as TGTGCCAGCAGTTCCCTGCGGGGCGAGGAGACCCAGTACTTC. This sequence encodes CASSSLRGEETQYF.

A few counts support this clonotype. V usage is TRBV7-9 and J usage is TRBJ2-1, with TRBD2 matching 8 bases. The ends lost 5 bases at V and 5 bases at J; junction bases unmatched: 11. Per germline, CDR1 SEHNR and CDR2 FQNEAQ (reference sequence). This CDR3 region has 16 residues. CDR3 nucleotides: TGTGCCAGCAGCCCAGACGGGAGGGGAGGCCACAATGAGCAGTTCTTC. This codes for CASSPDGRGGHNEQFF.

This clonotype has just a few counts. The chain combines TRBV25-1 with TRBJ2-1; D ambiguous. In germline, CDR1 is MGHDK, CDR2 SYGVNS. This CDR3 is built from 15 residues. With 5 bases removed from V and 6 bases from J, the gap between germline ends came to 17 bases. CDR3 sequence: CASSFSSSPANEQFF. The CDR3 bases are TGTGCCAGCAGTTTTAGCAGTTCTCCCGCCAATGAGCAGTTCTTC.

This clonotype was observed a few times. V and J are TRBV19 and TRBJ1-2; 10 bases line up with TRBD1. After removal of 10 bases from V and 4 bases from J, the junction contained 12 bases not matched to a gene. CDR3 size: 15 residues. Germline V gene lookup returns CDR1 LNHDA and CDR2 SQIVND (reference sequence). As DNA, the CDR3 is TGTGCCATAACCGGGACAGGGGACTCGGCCTATGGCTACACCTTC. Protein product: CAITGTGDSAYGYTF.

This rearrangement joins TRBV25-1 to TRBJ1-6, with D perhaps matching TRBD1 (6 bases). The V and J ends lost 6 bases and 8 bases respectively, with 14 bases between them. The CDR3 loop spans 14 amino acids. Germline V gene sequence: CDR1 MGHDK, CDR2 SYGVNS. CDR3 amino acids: CASSSDSPYSPLHF. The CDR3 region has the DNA TGTGCCAGCAGCTCGGACAGCCCCTATTCACCCCTCCACTTT.

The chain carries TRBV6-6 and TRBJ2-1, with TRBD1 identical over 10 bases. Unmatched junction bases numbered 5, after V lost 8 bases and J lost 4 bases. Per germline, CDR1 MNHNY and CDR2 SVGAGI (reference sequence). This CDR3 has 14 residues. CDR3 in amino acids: CASDDRGLYNEQFF. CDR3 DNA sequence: TGTGCCAGCGACGACAGGGGGCTTTACAATGAGCAGTTCTTC.

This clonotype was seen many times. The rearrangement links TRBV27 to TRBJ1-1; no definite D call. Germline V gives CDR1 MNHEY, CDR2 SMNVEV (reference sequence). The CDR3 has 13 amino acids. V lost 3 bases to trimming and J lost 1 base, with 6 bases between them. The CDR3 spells CASSFGANTEAFF. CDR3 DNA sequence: TGTGCCAGCAGTTTCGGAGCGAACACTGAAGCTTTCTTT.

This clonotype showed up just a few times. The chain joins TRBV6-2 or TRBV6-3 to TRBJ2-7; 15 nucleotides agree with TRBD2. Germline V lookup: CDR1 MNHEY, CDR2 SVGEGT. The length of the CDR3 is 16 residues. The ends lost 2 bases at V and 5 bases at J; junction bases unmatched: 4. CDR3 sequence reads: CASSYGLAGGINEQYV. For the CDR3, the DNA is TGTGCCAGCAGTTACGGACTAGCGGGGGGGATTAACGAGCAGTACGTC.

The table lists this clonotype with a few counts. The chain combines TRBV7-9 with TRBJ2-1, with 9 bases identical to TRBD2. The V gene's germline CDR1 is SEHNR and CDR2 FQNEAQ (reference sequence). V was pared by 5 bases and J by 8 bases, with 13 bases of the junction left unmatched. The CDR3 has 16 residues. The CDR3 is CASSSPRAGGPDEQFF. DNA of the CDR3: TGTGCCAGCAGCAGCCCTCGAGCGGGGGGTCCAGATGAGCAGTTCTTC.

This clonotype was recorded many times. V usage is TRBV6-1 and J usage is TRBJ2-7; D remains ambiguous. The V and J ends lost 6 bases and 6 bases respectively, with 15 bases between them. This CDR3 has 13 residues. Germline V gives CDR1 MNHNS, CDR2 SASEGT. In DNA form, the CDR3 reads TGTGCCAGCAGCTCCACTTACACGGGCGAGCAGTACTTC. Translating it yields CASSSTYTGEQYF.

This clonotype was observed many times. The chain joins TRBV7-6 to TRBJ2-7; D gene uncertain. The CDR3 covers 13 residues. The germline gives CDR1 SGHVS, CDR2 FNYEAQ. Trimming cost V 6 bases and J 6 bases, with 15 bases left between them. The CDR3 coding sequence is TGTGCCAGCAGGGATCCCATAGCATCCGAGCAGTACTTC. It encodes CASRDPIASEQYF.

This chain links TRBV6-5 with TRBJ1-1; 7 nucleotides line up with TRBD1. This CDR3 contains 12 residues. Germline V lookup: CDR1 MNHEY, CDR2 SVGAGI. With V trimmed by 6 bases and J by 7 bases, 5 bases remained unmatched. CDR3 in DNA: TGTGCCAGCAGCCAAGACAGGGTTGAAGCTTTCTTT. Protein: CASSQDRVEAFF.

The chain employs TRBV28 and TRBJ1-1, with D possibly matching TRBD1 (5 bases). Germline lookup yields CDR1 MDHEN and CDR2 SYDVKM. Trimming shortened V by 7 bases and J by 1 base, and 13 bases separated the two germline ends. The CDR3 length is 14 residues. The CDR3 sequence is CASISGGANTEAFF. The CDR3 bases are TGTGCCAGCATCTCCGGGGGAGCGAACACTGAAGCTTTCTTT.

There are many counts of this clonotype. The CDR3 nucleotides read TGTGCCAGCAGCTTATGGATCAACCAAGAGACCCAGTACTTC. Amino acid sequence: CASSLWINQETQYF. This chain joins TRBV7-2 and TRBJ2-5; D not certain. The germline V gene has CDR1 SGHTA and CDR2 FQGNSA. V was shortened by 2 bases and J by 0 bases, with 7 bases between the two germline ends. This CDR3 comprises 14 residues.